A selection of T cell receptor beta chains follows, all from one sample in a study of blood T cells in healthy people across ages. TCRdb reprocessed the 5' RACE reads with MiXCR, giving one entry per CDR3 protein. Of hundreds of thousands of distinct CDR3 sequences in the sample, approximately 24% were seen once. Another study also made use of these data, one on T cells of mothers and their children.

The source material was blood. Every receptor here comes from a boy between 10 and 17 years old in good health. CDR3s include the opening cysteine and the closing phenylalanine or tryptophan. Each record gives: CDR3 length, J gene, D gene, V gene, clone size, CDR3 DNA, CDR3 protein. The D gene is left open where the match is weak. Clone sizes are given selectively: once, few, many, or a class where the clone is expanded.

14	TRBJ2-5	-	TRBV29-1	-	TGCAGCGATGTCTCTTCACTTGTTGGTGGGACCCAGTACTTC	CSDVSSLVGGTQYF
14	TRBJ2-5	-	TRBV20-1	-	TGCAGTGCTCTCCGAGCTGCAGGCCAAGAGACCCAGTACTTC	CSALRAAGQETQYF
15	TRBJ2-5	-	TRBV5-1	-	TGCGCCAGCAGCTTGCGAACAGGGCTTCGGGAGACCCAGTACTTC	CASSLRTGLRETQYF
16	TRBJ2-4	-	TRBV3-1	-	TGTGCCAGCAGCCCCACGGGGGACTTAGCCAAAAACATTCAGTACTTC	CASSPTGDLAKNIQYF
14	TRBJ1-1	-	TRBV20-1	few	TGCAGTGCTAGTTTGAACAGGGTGAACACTGAAGCTTTCTTT	CSASLNRVNTEAFF
14	TRBJ1-5	-	TRBV2	-	TGTGCCAGCAGTCTCGACAGTCCAAATCAGCCCCAGCATTTT	CASSLDSPNQPQHF
17	TRBJ2-1	TRBD2	TRBV7-2	-	TGTGCCAGCAGCTTAGCGCTCCGGACTAGCGAATACAATGAGCAGTTCTTC	CASSLALRTSEYNEQFF
17	TRBJ2-1	TRBD2	TRBV12-3/TRBV12-4	-	TGTGCCAGCAGCCCACATAGCGGGGGGGCGTCCTACAATGAGCAGTTCTTC	CASSPHSGGASYNEQFF
17	TRBJ2-3	TRBD2	TRBV6-5	-	TGTGCCAGCAGTTACTCGGGCGGGGGGATACGCACAGATACGCAGTATTTT	CASSYSGGGIRTDTQYF
17	TRBJ2-2	-	TRBV7-2	-	TGTGCCAGCAGCTTAGCGCGACTAGTCCTGGGGACCGGGGAGCTGTTTTTT	CASSLARLVLGTGELFF
16	TRBJ2-5	TRBD1	TRBV4-1	once	TGCGCCAGCAGCCAAGAGGGGGACAGGTCTTTTGAGACCCAGTACTTC	CASSQEGDRSFETQYF
13	TRBJ2-5	-	TRBV6-5	-	TGTGCCAGCAGATCTAGGTTCCAAGAGACCCAGTACTTC	CASRSRFQETQYF
17	TRBJ1-2	TRBD1	TRBV7-2	-	TGTGCCAGCAGCGCTCCGGGACAGGATAAGGGGAGCTATGGCTACACCTTC	CASSAPGQDKGSYGYTF
15	TRBJ1-3	-	TRBV18	few	TGTGCCAGCTCCATCGACGGTACGGGAGGAAACACCATATATTTT	CASSIDGTGGNTIYF
15	TRBJ2-1	-	TRBV5-1	-	TGCGCCAGCAGCCTCGGAGTGAACTCCTACAATGAGCAGTTCTTC	CASSLGVNSYNEQFF
14	TRBJ1-2	TRBD1	TRBV2	few	TGTGCCAGCAGTGGGGACAGGGGAGCTCATGGCTACACCTTC	CASSGDRGAHGYTF
16	TRBJ2-2	TRBD1	TRBV6-1	-	TGTGCCAGCAGTGAAGAACGGTACAGGGGGAGCGGGGAGCTGTTTTTT	CASSEERYRGSGELFF
15	TRBJ1-2	TRBD1	TRBV12-3/TRBV12-4	-	TGTGCCAGCAGGGGGGGGACAGGGGGCGAGTATGGCTACACCTTC	CASRGGTGGEYGYTF
16	TRBJ2-7	-	TRBV6-5	-	TGTGCCAGCAGTTACGATACAGGGTCATTCAGCTACGAGCAGTACTTC	CASSYDTGSFSYEQYF
15	TRBJ2-5	TRBD1	TRBV12-3/TRBV12-4	-	TGTGCCAGCAGTGCTGGGACAGGGGAGGATGAGACCCAGTACTTC	CASSAGTGEDETQYF
16	TRBJ2-1	-	TRBV7-6	few	TGTGCCAGCAGCTGGCAGGGGCTTAGCTCCTACAATGAGCAGTTCTTC	CASSWQGLSSYNEQFF
16	TRBJ2-4	TRBD2	TRBV10-3	few	TGTGCCATCAGTGAGCCGGGGGGAATAGCCAAAAACATTCAGTACTTC	CAISEPGGIAKNIQYF
14	TRBJ2-7	-	TRBV6-5	-	TGTGCCAGCAGCCGCGACAGCCCTCCTTACGAGCAGTACTTC	CASSRDSPPYEQYF
14	TRBJ2-1	TRBD2	TRBV20-1	few	TGCAGTGCAGCACTAGCGGGGGCCGCGGATGAGCAGTTCTTC	CSAALAGAADEQFF
14	TRBJ1-1	-	TRBV20-1	-	TGCAGCGCCCGATCAGGTCTTGACGGAGATGAAGCTTTCTTT	CSARSGLDGDEAFF
16	TRBJ2-1	TRBD1	TRBV7-9	-	TGTGCCAGCAGCTCCATTCGAGGACAGGCGTTCAATGAGCAGTTCTTC	CASSSIRGQAFNEQFF
13	TRBJ2-5	-	TRBV7-3	-	TGTGCCAGCAGCTTAACGATTCGGGAGACCCAGTACTTC	CASSLTIRETQYF
20	TRBJ2-4	TRBD2	TRBV4-2	-	TGTGCCAGCAGCCCGACCCGACTAGCGGGGAACATGGAAACCAAAAACATTCAGTACTTC	CASSPTRLAGNMETKNIQYF
15	TRBJ1-2	TRBD1	TRBV5-5	-	TGTGCCAGCAGCCGAGCCGGGACAGGGTACTATGGCTACACCTTC	CASSRAGTGYYGYTF
14	TRBJ2-5	TRBD2	TRBV20-1	-	TGCAGTGCACTGACCCGGGGGGGCCTAGAGACCCAGTACTTC	CSALTRGGLETQYF
15	TRBJ2-5	-	TRBV20-1	-	TGCAGTGCTACAACAACGGACGGGAACCAAGAGACCCAGTACTTC	CSATTTDGNQETQYF
18	TRBJ1-5	TRBD1	TRBV18	-	TGTGCCAGCTCACCATCGACTGGACAGGTCGGTCGCGTCCAGCCCCAGCATTTT	CASSPSTGQVGRVQPQHF
12	TRBJ1-1	-	TRBV5-1	-	TGCGCCAGCAGCCTACATAACACTGAAGCTTTCTTT	CASSLHNTEAFF
16	TRBJ2-5	TRBD2	TRBV4-1	few	TGCGCCAGCAGCCAAAAACTAGCGGGGGATCGGGAGACCCAGTACTTC	CASSQKLAGDRETQYF
16	TRBJ2-5	-	TRBV9	few	TGTGCCAGCAGCGTAGACGGGGGACGGGGCCAAGAGACCCAGTACTTC	CASSVDGGRGQETQYF
15	TRBJ2-3	TRBD2	TRBV13	few	TGTGCCAGCAGCTTAGGGACTAGCGGGGGGCGTACGCAGTATTTT	CASSLGTSGGRTQYF
16	TRBJ2-2	-	TRBV24-1	-	TGTGCCACCAGCACTGGGACACCCTCGAACACCGGGGAGCTGTTTTTT	CATSTGTPSNTGELFF
16	TRBJ2-1	TRBD1	TRBV4-1	-	TGCGCCAGCAGCCTCTTCCGGGACAGGGTCTACAATGAGCAGTTCTTC	CASSLFRDRVYNEQFF